The rows below give T cell receptor beta chains drawn from one sample of a study of T cell responses to AZD1222 COVID-19 vaccine. Here immunoSEQ multiplex PCR was the method, and the copy in TCRdb shows in-frame clones only, minus some. The sample has roughly 150,000 clones, approximately 90% seen once; the top ten hold around 1%. Sequencing was performed on peripheral blood, taken 28 days after the second AZD1222 dose. The receptor source for this set is an adult who received the AZD1222 COVID-19 vaccine. CDR3s include the opening cysteine and the closing phenylalanine or tryptophan. Fields, in order: J gene, clone size, V gene, D gene, CDR3 protein, CDR3 DNA. The D gene is left open where the match is weak. Clone size is shown for a subset of rows, as once, few, many or a class of expanded clone.

TRBJ1-1	once	TRBV7-8	TRBD1	CASSLYNRGLNTEAFF	TGTGCCAGCAGCTTATACAACAGGGGGCTAAACACTGAAGCTTTCTTT
TRBJ2-1	.	TRBV5-1	.	CASRRQMSSYNEQFF	TGCGCCAGCAGGAGACAGATGAGCTCCTACAATGAGCAGTTCTTC
TRBJ1-6	.	TRBV2	.	CASSQRGRAESPLHF	TGTGCCAGCAGTCAAAGGGGCAGGGCAGAGTCACCCCTCCACTTT
TRBJ1-3	.	TRBV30	.	CAWSAVSGNTIYF	TGTGCCTGGAGTGCTGTCTCTGGAAACACCATATATTTT
TRBJ1-2	few	TRBV20-1	.	CSASRWGDYGYTF	TGCAGTGCTAGTCGCTGGGGAGACTATGGCTACACCTTC
TRBJ2-1	.	TRBV3-1/TRBV3-2	.	CASSQRGSDEQFF	TGTGCCAGCAGCCAACGGGGGTCGGATGAGCAGTTCTTC
TRBJ1-5	.	TRBV7-2	.	CASSLVGTENQPQHF	TGTGCCAGCAGCTTAGTGGGAACCGAAAATCAGCCCCAGCATTTT
TRBJ1-1	once	TRBV18	.	CASSTGKAREAFF	TGTGCCAGCTCTACGGGAAAGGCCAGGGAAGCTTTCTTT
TRBJ2-7	once	TRBV19	.	CASSIMGAYEQYF	TGTGCCAGTAGTATTATGGGAGCCTACGAGCAGTACTTC
TRBJ1-2	.	TRBV19	.	CASSIDREGGYTF	TGTGCCAGTAGTATAGACAGAGAGGGAGGCTACACCTTC
TRBJ1-3	.	TRBV19	.	CASSIVTDGNTIYF	TGTGCCAGTAGTATTGTTACGGATGGAAACACCATATATTTT
TRBJ1-1	.	TRBV7-8	.	CASSPSTEAFF	TGTGCCAGCAGCCCGAGTACTGAAGCTTTCTTT
TRBJ2-7	.	TRBV19	.	CASSIAPDYEQYF	TGTGCCAGTAGTATAGCGCCCGACTACGAGCAGTACTTC
TRBJ2-1	.	TRBV5-1	.	CASSLSVGAPHPQWEQFF	TGCGCCAGCAGCTTATCTGTTGGGGCCCCCCATCCCCAATGGGAGCAGTTCTTC
TRBJ1-6	.	TRBV11-2	TRBD1	CASGRDRDSPLHF	TGTGCCAGCGGACGGGACAGGGATTCACCCCTCCACTTT
TRBJ1-6	.	TRBV6-5	TRBD1	CASRRQGVEDSPLHF	TGTGCCAGCAGAAGACAGGGAGTCGAGGATTCACCCCTCCACTTT
TRBJ1-4	.	TRBV2	.	CASSPLEEKLFF	TGTGCCAGCAGCCCCCTTGAGGAAAAACTGTTTTTT
TRBJ1-2	once	TRBV7-8	.	CASSLVIGMDGYTF	TGTGCCAGCAGCTTAGTTATAGGGATGGATGGCTACACCTTC
TRBJ2-4	.	TRBV6-5	.	CASSYSKGTKNIQYF	TGTGCCAGCAGTTACTCGAAGGGGACCAAAAACATTCAGTACTTC
TRBJ1-2	once	TRBV2	.	CASTVDGGLNYGYTF	TGTGCCAGCACGGTGGACGGGGGGTTAAACTATGGCTACACCTTC
TRBJ1-2	once	TRBV5-1	.	CASSLDQGYGYTF	TGCGCCAGCAGCTTGGATCAGGGCTATGGCTACACCTTC
TRBJ2-5	.	TRBV19	.	CASSPGQNRETQYF	TGTGCCAGTAGTCCAGGCCAGAACCGAGAGACCCAGTACTTC
TRBJ1-2	.	TRBV5-5	.	CASTLGAGNYGYTF	TGTGCCAGCACCCTTGGGGCGGGGAACTATGGCTACACCTTC
TRBJ1-2	.	TRBV13	TRBD1	CASSLGQNYGYTF	TGTGCCAGCAGCCTGGGACAGAACTATGGCTACACCTTC
TRBJ1-5	.	TRBV4-1	.	CASSPDPGDQPQHF	TGCGCCAGCAGCCCCGATCCAGGGGATCAGCCCCAGCATTTT
TRBJ2-5	.	TRBV5-8	TRBD1	CASSLGGRTGEETQYF	TGTGCCAGCAGCTTGGGGGGACGGACAGGGGAAGAGACCCAGTACTTC
TRBJ2-2	.	TRBV10-3	.	CAISARVPGNTGELFF	TGTGCCATCAGTGCCCGTGTGCCAGGGAACACCGGGGAGCTGTTTTTT
TRBJ2-7	.	TRBV19	.	CASSIVGGPGYEQYF	TGTGCCAGTAGTATAGTGGGGGGGCCCGGCTACGAGCAGTACTTC
TRBJ2-7	.	TRBV9	TRBD2	CASSVGGGSEEQYF	TGTGCCAGCAGCGTAGGAGGCGGGAGCGAGGAGCAGTACTTC
TRBJ1-3	once	TRBV19	.	CASSKIGASGNTIYF	TGTGCCAGTAGTAAAATCGGGGCCTCTGGAAACACCATATATTTT
TRBJ2-3	.	TRBV29-1	TRBD2	CSAAGGTDTQYF	TGCAGCGCAGCGGGGGGAACAGATACGCAGTATTTT
TRBJ2-1	.	TRBV6-2/TRBV6-3	TRBD1	CASSYYDRDREQFF	TGTGCCAGCAGTTACTACGACAGGGATAGGGAGCAGTTCTTC
TRBJ2-7	.	TRBV6-5	TRBD2	CASSRLAGSDEQYF	TGTGCCAGCAGTCGACTAGCGGGGTCTGACGAGCAGTACTTC
TRBJ2-5	.	TRBV19	TRBD1	CASSKTRTGRGETQYF	TGTGCCAGTAGTAAAACCCGGACAGGTCGAGGGGAGACCCAGTACTTC
TRBJ2-7	.	TRBV4-1	.	CASSQDPSGDLYEQYF	TGCGCCAGCAGCCAAGATCCCTCCGGGGATCTCTACGAGCAGTACTTC
TRBJ2-1	.	TRBV11-2	TRBD2	CASSRWASGGYEQFF	TGTGCCAGCAGCCGGTGGGCAAGCGGGGGATATGAGCAGTTCTTC
TRBJ2-3	.	TRBV29-1	TRBD2	CSSLAGGPYADTQYF	TGCAGCTCTCTAGCGGGGGGGCCGTATGCAGATACGCAGTATTTT
TRBJ1-2	.	TRBV7-9	TRBD1	CASSMGTARLDYGYTF	TGTGCCAGCAGCATGGGGACAGCGAGATTAGACTATGGCTACACCTTC
TRBJ1-2	.	TRBV3-1/TRBV3-2	.	CASSQGLGLGYTF	TGTGCCAGCAGCCAAGGTTTAGGGCTAGGCTACACCTTC
TRBJ2-1	few	TRBV28	.	CASSPITGSSYNEQFF	TGTGCCAGCAGTCCGATTACAGGGAGCTCCTACAATGAGCAGTTCTTC
TRBJ2-5	.	TRBV25-1	.	CASSGWTDQETQYF	TGTGCCAGCAGTGGATGGACAGACCAAGAGACCCAGTACTTC
TRBJ1-3	.	TRBV6-6	.	CASSPGEGSGNTIYF	TGTGCCAGCAGTCCCGGGGAGGGGAGTGGAAACACCATATATTTT
TRBJ1-2	.	TRBV29-1	.	CSVEDQDSYYGYTF	TGCAGCGTTGAAGATCAGGACAGTTACTATGGCTACACCTTC
TRBJ2-1	.	TRBV5-6	TRBD2	CASHVLAAYNEQFF	TGTGCCAGCCACGTACTAGCGGCTTACAATGAGCAGTTCTTC
TRBJ1-6	.	TRBV28	.	CASSFIPDTSSYNSPLHF	TGTGCCAGCAGCTTTATCCCGGACACAAGCTCCTATAATTCACCCCTCCACTTT
TRBJ1-6	.	TRBV12-3/TRBV12-4	.	CASAGDNSPLHF	TGTGCCAGCGCGGGGGATAATTCACCCCTCCACTTT
TRBJ1-2	.	TRBV27	.	CASSNLDTGSYGYTF	TGTGCCAGCAGCAATCTAGACACAGGATCCTATGGCTACACCTTC
TRBJ1-2	.	TRBV7-2	TRBD1	CASSPWTGSYGYTF	TGTGCCAGCAGCCCCTGGACAGGTAGCTATGGCTACACCTTC
TRBJ1-1	.	TRBV29-1	.	CSVGGTGSVNTEAFF	TGCAGCGTTGGGGGGACGGGGTCTGTGAACACTGAAGCTTTCTTT
TRBJ1-1	.	TRBV30	.	CAWSGLRGTEAFF	TGTGCCTGGAGTGGCTTGAGGGGCACTGAAGCTTTCTTT
TRBJ1-2	.	TRBV18	TRBD1	CASSPSTGAAMDGYTF	TGTGCCAGCTCACCGTCGACAGGGGCGGCGATGGATGGCTACACCTTC